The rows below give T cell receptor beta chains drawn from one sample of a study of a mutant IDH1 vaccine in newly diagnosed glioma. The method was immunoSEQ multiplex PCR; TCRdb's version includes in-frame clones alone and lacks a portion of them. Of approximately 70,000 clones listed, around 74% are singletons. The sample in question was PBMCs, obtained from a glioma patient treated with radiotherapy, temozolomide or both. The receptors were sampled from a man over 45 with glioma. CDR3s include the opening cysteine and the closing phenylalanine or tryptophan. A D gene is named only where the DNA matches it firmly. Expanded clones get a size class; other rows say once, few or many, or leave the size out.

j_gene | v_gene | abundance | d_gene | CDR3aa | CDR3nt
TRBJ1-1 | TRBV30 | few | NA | CAWSVGSPGTEAFF | TGTGCCTGGAGTGTAGGGTCCCCGGGCACTGAAGCTTTCTTT
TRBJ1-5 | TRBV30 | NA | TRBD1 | CAWSDRGSQPQHF | TGTGCCTGGAGCGACAGGGGTTCTCAGCCCCAGCATTTT
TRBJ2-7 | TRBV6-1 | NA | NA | CASSLVGLSYEQYF | TGTGCCAGCAGTTTAGTCGGTCTTTCCTACGAGCAGTACTTC
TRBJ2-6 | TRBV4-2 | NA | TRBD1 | CASSQDRGQGSGANVLTF | TGTGCCAGCAGCCAAGATCGGGGACAGGGGTCTGGGGCCAACGTCCTGACTTTC
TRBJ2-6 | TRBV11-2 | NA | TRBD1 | CASSLGTGLSGANVLTF | TGTGCCAGCAGCTTAGGGACAGGGCTCTCTGGGGCCAACGTCCTGACTTTC
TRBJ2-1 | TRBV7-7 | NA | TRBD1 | CASSPDRENEQFF | TGTGCTAGCAGTCCGGACAGGGAAAATGAGCAGTTCTTC
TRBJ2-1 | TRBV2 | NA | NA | CASTGLDEQFF | TGTGCCAGCACCGGCCTCGATGAGCAGTTCTTC
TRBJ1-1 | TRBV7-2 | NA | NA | CASRRPDPMSEAFF | TGTGCCAGCAGACGTCCGGATCCGATGTCTGAAGCTTTCTTT
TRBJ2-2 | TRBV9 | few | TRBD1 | CASSVGPQGAAGELFF | TGTGCCAGCAGCGTAGGGCCTCAGGGGGCGGCCGGGGAGCTGTTTTTT
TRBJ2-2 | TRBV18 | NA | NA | CASSPSEDQLFF | TGTGCCAGCTCACCGTCCGAGGATCAGCTGTTTTTT
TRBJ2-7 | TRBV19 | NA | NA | CASSIGSSAYEQYF | TGTGCCAGTAGTATAGGAAGCTCGGCCTACGAGCAGTACTTC
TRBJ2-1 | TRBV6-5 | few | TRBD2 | CASLAGDNNEQFF | TGTGCCAGTTTAGCGGGGGACAACAATGAGCAGTTCTTC
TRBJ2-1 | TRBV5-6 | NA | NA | CASSSRMLEFF | TGTGCCAGCAGCTCAAGGATGTTAGAGTTCTTC
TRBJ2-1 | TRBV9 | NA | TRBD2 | CASSRAGGPYNEQFF | TGTGCCAGCAGCCGAGCGGGGGGTCCCTACAATGAGCAGTTCTTC
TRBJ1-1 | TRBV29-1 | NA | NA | CSVDPPRASAEAFF | TGCAGCGTTGATCCCCCCCGGGCGTCCGCTGAAGCTTTCTTT
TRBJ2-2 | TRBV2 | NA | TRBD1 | CASKDGQGAGELFF | TGTGCCAGCAAGGACGGACAGGGCGCCGGGGAGCTGTTTTTT
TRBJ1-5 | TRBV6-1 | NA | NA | CASSEAREPVVQHF | TGTGCCAGCAGTGAAGCCCGGGAACCGGTGGTCCAGCATTTT
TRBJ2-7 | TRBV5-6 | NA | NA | CASSLGGAGQYF | TGTGCCAGCAGCTTGGGTGGGGCAGGGCAGTACTTC
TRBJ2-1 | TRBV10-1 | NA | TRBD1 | CASGNRDRRIFF | TGCGCCAGCGGGAATCGGGACAGACGGATCTTCTTC
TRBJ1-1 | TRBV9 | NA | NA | CASSPSGGADTEAFF | TGTGCCAGCAGCCCATCCGGGGGCGCGGACACTGAAGCTTTCTTT
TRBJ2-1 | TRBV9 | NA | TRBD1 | CASSPRQGNSYNEQFF | TGTGCCAGCAGCCCCCGACAGGGAAACTCCTACAATGAGCAGTTCTTC
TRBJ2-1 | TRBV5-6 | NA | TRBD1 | CASSPGTGRGNEQFF | TGTGCCAGCAGTCCTGGGACAGGGAGGGGCAATGAGCAGTTCTTC
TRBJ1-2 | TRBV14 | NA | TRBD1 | CASSTGQGASYGYTF | TGTGCCAGCAGCACCGGACAGGGGGCGAGCTATGGCTACACCTTC
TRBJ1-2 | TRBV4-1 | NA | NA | CASSLEQGYGYTF | TGCGCCAGCAGCCTCGAACAGGGATACGGCTACACCTTC
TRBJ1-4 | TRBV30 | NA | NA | CAWSSLGEKLFF | TGTGCCTGGAGCTCCCTCGGTGAAAAACTGTTTTTT
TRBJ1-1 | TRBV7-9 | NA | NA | CASSLDGPNTEAFF | TGTGCCAGCAGCTTAGACGGGCCGAACACTGAAGCTTTCTTT